The entry below gives a single TCR beta chain sequence along with its context. The antigen remains undetermined. The source material, RNA transcripts, was used to amplify TCR beta CDR3 regions. An initial round of RT-PCR targeting the TCR CDR3 relied on the HTBI primer set. Via MiXCR, TCRdb re-called the multiplex PCR reads, giving one row per CDR3 protein. The profile shows about 640,000 distinct CDR3 sequences, about 14% of them singletons. This sample is drawn from a study of T cells in Graves' hyperthyroidism and ophthalmopathy. General study results and limits: Most thyroid-expanded clonotypes above 0.001 were also found in blood.

A NOSPECS grade of at least 4, a Clinical Activity Score of at least 3 and duration under 3 months were recorded in ophthalmopathy patients. V shed 3 bases and J 2 bases; nucleotides not matched to a gene: 4. The CDR3 sequence is 14 residues long. Germline V lookup: CDR1 SGHVS, CDR2 FQNEAQ. This TCR derives from a woman aged 50 to 60 with Graves' ophthalmopathy. Sequenced material: blood. V is TRBV7-8 and J is TRBJ2-7, with 7 bases identical to TRBD1. The CDR3 spells CASSFGQATYEQYF. As DNA, the CDR3 is TGTGCCAGCAGCTTTGGACAGGCGACCTACGAGCAGTACTTC.